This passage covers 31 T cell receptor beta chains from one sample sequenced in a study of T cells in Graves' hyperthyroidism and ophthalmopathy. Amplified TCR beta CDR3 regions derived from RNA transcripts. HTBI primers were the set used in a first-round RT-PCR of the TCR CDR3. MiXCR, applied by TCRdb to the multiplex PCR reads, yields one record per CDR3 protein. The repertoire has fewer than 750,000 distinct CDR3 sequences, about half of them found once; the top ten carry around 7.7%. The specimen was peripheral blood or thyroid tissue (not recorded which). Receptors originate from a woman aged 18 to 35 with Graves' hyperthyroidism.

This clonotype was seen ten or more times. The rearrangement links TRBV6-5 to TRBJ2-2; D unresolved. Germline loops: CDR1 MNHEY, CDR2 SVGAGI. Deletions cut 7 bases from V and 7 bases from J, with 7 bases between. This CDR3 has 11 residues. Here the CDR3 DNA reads TGTGCCAGCACGTTTGGCGGGGAGCTGTTTTTT. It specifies CASTFGGELFF.

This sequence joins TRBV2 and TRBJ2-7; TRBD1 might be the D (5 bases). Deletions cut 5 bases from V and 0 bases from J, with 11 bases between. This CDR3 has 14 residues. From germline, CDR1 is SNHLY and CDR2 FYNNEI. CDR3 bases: TGTGCCAGCAGTCCAGGGCCGACCTCCTACGAGCAGTACTTC. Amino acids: CASSPGPTSYEQYF.

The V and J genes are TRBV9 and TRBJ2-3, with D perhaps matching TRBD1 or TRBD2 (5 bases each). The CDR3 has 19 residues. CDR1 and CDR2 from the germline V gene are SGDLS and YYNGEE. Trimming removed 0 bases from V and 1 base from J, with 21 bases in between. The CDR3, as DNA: TGTGCCAGCAGCGTAGAAGAAGGGACGGCCCCCTACGGCACAGATACGCAGTATTTT. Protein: CASSVEEGTAPYGTDTQYF.

The CDR3 region is CASSSMIAKNIQYF. The CDR3 coding sequence is TGTGCCAGCAGCTCCATGATAGCCAAAAACATTCAGTACTTC. The gene calls are TRBV7-2 and TRBJ2-4, with unresolved D. This CDR3 comprises 14 residues. Germline V lookup: CDR1 SGHTA, CDR2 FQGNSA. V lost 4 bases to trimming and J lost 0 bases, with 7 bases between them.

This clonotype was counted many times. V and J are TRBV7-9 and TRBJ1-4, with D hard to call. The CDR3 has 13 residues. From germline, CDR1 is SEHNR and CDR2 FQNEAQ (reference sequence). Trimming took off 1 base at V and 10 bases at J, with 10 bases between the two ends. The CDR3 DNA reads TGTGCCAGCAGCTTAGATCCCCCCGGAAAACTGTTTTTT. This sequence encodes CASSLDPPGKLFF. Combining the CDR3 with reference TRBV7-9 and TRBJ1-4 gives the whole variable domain DTGVSQNPRHKITKRGQNVTFRCDPISEHNRLYWYRQTLGQGPEFLTYFQNEAQLEKSRLLSDRFSAERPKGSFSTLEIQRTEQGDSAMYLCASSLDPPGKLFFGSGTQLSVL.

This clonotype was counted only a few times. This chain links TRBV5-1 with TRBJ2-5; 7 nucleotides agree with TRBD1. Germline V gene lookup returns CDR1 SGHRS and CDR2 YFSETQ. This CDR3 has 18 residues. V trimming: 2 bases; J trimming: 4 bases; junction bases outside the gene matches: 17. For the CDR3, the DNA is TGCGCCAGCAGCTTAAGGCTGAAAGGGCCCGCAGGGGGAGAGACCCAGTACTTC. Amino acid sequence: CASSLRLKGPAGGETQYF.

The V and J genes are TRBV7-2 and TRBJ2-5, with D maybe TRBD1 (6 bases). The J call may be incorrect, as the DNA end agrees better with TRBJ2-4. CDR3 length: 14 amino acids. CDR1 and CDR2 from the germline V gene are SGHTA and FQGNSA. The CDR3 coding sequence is TGTGCCAGCAGCCGGGACACCTCCGAGGACATTCAGTACTTC. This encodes CASSRDTSEDIQYF.

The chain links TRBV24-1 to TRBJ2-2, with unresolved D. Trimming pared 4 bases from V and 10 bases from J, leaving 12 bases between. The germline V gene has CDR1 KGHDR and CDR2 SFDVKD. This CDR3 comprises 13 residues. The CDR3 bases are TGTGCCACCAGTGACAATGGGCCTTCGGAGCTGTTTTTT. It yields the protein CATSDNGPSELFF.

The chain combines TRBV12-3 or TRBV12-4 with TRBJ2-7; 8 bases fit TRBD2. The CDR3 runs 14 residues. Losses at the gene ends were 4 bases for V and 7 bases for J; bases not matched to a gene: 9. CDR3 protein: CASSSMGLVGEQYF. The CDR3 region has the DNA TGTGCCAGCAGTTCGATGGGACTAGTAGGAGAGCAGTACTTC.

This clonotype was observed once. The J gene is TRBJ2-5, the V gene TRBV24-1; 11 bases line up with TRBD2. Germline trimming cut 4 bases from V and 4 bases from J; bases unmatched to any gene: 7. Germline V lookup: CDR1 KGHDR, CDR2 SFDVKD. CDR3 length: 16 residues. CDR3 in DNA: TGTGCCACCAGTGACGAGACTAGCGGGATGGTAGAGACCCAGTACTTC. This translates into CATSDETSGMVETQYF.

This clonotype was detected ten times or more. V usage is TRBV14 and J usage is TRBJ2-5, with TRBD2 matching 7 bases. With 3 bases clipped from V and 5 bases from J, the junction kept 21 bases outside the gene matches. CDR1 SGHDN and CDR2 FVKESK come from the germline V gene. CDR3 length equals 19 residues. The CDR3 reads CASSHKRSFLRERWETQYF. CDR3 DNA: TGTGCCAGCAGCCACAAGAGGAGTTTTTTGCGGGAGAGGTGGGAGACCCAGTACTTC.

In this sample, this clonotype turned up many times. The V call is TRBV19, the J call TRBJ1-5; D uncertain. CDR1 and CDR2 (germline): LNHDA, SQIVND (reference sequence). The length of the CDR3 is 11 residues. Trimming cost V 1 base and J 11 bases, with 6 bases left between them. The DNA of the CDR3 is TGTGCCAGTAGTATAGGTGTGTCCCAGCATTTT. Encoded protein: CASSIGVSQHF.

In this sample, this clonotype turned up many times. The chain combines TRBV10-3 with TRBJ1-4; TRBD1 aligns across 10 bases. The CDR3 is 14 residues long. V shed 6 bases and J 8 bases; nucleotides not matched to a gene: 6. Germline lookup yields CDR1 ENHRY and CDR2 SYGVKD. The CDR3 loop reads CAISATGGGEKLFF. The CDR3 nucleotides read TGTGCCATCAGCGCGACAGGGGGCGGCGAAAAACTGTTTTTT.

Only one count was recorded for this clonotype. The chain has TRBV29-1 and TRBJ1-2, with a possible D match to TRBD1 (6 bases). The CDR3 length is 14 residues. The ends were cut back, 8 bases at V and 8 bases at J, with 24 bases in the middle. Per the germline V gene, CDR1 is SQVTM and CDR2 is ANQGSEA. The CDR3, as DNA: TGCAGCTTAAAGTTGGGCGGACAGTCGGACGGCTACACCTTC. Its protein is CSLKLGGQSDGYTF.

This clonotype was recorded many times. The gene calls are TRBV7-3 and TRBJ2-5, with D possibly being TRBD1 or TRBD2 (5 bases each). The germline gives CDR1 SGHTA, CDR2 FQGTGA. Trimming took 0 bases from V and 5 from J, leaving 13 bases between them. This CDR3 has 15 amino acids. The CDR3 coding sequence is TGTGCCAGCAGCTTAACCCTGGGGGTTCGGGAGACCCAGTACTTC. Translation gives CASSLTLGVRETQYF.

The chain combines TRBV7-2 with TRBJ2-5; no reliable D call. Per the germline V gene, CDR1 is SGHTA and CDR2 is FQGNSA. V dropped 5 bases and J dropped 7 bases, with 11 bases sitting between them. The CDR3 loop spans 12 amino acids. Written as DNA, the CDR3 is TGTGCCAGCAGCCCGGTCCGAGGGACCCAGTACTTC. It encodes CASSPVRGTQYF.

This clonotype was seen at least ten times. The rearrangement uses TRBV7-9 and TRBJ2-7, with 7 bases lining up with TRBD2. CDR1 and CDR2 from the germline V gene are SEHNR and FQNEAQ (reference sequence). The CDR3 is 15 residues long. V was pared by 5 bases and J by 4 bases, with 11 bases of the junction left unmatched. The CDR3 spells CASSLGDYPRYEQYF. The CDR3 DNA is TGTGCCAGCAGCCTAGGGGACTATCCCCGATACGAGCAGTACTTC.

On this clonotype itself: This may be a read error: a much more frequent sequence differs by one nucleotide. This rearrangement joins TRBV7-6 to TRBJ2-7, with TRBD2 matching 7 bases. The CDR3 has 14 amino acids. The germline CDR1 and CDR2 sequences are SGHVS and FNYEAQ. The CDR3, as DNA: TGTGCCAGCAGTCCCAGCGGGGACTCCTACGAGCGGTACTTC. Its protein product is CASSPSGDSYERYF. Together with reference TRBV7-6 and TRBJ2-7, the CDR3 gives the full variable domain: GAGVSQSPRYKVTKRGQDVALRCDPISGHVSLYWYRQALGQGPEFLTYFNYEAQQDKSGLPNDRFSAERPEGSISTLTIQRTEQRDSAMYRCASSPSGDSYERYFGPGTRLTVT.

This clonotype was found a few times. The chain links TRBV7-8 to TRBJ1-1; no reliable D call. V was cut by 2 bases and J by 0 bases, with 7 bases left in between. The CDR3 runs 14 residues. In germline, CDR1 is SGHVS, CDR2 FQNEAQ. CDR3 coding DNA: TGTGCCAGCAGCTTAATTTATGTGAACACTGAAGCTTTCTTT. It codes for CASSLIYVNTEAFF.

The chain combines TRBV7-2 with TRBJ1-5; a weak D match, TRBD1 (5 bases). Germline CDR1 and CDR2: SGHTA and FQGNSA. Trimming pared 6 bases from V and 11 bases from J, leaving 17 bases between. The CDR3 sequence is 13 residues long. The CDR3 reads CASSGGPVGAQHF. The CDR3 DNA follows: TGTGCCAGCAGTGGGGGACCGGTGGGCGCCCAGCATTTT.

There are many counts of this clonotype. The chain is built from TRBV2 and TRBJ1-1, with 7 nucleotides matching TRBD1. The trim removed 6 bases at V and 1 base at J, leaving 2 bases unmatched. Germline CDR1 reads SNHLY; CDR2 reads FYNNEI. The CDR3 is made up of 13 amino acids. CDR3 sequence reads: CASRGQRNTEAFF. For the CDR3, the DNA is TGTGCCAGCAGGGGACAGAGGAACACTGAAGCTTTCTTT.

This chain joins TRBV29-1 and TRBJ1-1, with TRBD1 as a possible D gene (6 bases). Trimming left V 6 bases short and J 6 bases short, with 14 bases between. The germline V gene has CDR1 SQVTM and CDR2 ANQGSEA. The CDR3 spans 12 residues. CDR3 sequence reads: CSVGQGYAEAFF. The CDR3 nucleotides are TGCAGCGTAGGGCAGGGGTACGCTGAAGCTTTCTTT.

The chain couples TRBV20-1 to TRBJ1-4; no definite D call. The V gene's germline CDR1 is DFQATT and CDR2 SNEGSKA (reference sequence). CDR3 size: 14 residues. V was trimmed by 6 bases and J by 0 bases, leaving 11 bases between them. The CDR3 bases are TGCAGTGCCATGGCCAGTGCAACTAATGAAAAACTGTTTTTT. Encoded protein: CSAMASATNEKLFF.

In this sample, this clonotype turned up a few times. The CDR3 sequence is CASREGLAGGNEQFF. The CDR3 DNA follows: TGTGCCAGCAGAGAAGGACTAGCGGGAGGGAATGAGCAGTTCTTC. The chain employs TRBV12-3 or TRBV12-4 and TRBJ2-1, with 15 bases identical to TRBD2. This CDR3 region has 15 residues. V lost 6 bases, J lost 7 bases, and 4 bases stayed unmatched.

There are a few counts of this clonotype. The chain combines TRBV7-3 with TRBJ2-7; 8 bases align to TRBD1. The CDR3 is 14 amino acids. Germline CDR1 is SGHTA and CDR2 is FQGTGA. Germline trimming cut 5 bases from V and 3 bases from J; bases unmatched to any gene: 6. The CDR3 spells CASSPRGPLYEQYF. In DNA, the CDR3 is TGTGCCAGCAGCCCCAGGGGGCCCCTCTACGAGCAGTACTTC. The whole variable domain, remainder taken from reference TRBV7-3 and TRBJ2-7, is GAGVSQTPSNKVTEKGKYVELRCDPISGHTALYWYRQSLGQGPEFLIYFQGTGAADDSGLPNDRFFAVRPEGSVSTLKIQRTERGDSAVYLCASSPRGPLYEQYFGPGTRLTVT.

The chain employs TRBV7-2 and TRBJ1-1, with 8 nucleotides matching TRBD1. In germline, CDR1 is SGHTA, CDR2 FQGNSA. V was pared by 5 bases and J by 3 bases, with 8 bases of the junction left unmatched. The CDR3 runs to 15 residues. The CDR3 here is CASSGQGRSDTEAFF. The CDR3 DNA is TGTGCCAGCAGCGGACAGGGACGGTCGGACACTGAAGCTTTCTTT.

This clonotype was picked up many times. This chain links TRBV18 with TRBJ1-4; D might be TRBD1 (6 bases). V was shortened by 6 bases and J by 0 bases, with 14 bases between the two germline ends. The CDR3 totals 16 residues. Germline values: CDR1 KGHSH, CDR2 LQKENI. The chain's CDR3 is CASSPTRGATNEKLFF. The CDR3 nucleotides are TGTGCCAGCTCCCCAACCAGGGGCGCAACTAATGAAAAACTGTTTTTT. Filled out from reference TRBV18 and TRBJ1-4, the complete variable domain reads NAGVMQNPRHLVRRRGQEARLRCSPMKGHSHVYWYRQLPEEGLKFMVYLQKENIIDESGMPKERFSAEFPKEGPSILRIQQVVRGDSAAYFCASSPTRGATNEKLFFGSGTQLSVL.

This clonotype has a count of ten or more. CDR3 in DNA: TGTGCCATCAGTGAGTCGTTGAACACCGCCTACGAGCAGTACTTC. This translates into CAISESLNTAYEQYF. V gene TRBV10-3 combines with J gene TRBJ2-7; no definite D call. The V and J ends lost 0 bases and 2 bases respectively, with 11 bases between them. The CDR3 is made up of 15 amino acids. Germline CDR1 and CDR2: ENHRY and SYGVKD.

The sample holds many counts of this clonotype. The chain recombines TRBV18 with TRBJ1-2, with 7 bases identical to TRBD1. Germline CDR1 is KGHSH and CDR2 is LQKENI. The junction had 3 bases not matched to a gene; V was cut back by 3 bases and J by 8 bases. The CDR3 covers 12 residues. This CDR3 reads CASSPDRAGYTF. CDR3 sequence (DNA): TGTGCCAGCTCACCCGACAGGGCCGGCTACACCTTC.

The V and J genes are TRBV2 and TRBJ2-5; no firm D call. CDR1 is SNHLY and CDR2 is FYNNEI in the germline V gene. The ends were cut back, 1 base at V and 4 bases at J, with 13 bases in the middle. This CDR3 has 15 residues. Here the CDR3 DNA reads TGTGCCAGCAGTGAAGGCTTACGCTCGTCAGAGACCCAGTACTTC. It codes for CASSEGLRSSETQYF.

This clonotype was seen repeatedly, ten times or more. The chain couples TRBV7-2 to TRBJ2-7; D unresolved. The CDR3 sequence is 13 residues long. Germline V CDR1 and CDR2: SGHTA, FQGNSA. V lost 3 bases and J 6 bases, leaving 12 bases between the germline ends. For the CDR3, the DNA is TGTGCCAGCAGCTTCGCGGAGAGGTTCGAGCAGTACTTC. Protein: CASSFAERFEQYF.